The source of this TCR beta chain is a study of CD8 T cells in ankylosing spondylitis. Using its own MiXCR run on the 5' RACE reads, TCRdb lists one record per CDR3 protein. The sample includes 350,000 to 400,000 distinct CDR3 sequences, 20% to 25% of them seen just once. With regard to this clonotype: Antigen: not known.

Findings and limits, study-wide: Disease-linked clones had a CD8+ phenotype and relatively low frequency in peripheral blood.

The sequenced sample consisted of blood, either unsorted or a sorted T cell fraction (not recorded which). The sequence was collected from a male donor with ankylosing spondylitis or in good health (not recorded which).

Here the CDR3 DNA reads TGCGCCAGCAGCTTGGCGTCAGCCAGCTTGAACACTGAAGCTTTCTTT. Amino acid sequence: CASSLASASLNTEAFF. The genes are TRBV5-1 and TRBJ1-1; D is unclear. Per germline, CDR1 SGHRS and CDR2 YFSETQ. The CDR3 length is 16 residues. Deletions cut 0 bases from V and 0 bases from J, with 12 bases between.